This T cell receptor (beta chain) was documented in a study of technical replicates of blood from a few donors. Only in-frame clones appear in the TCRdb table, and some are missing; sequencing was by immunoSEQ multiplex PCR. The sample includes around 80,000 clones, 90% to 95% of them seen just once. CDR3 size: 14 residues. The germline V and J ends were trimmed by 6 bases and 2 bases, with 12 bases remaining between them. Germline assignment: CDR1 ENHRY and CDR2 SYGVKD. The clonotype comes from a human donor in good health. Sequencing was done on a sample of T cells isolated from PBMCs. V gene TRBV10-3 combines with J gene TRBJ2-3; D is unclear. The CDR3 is CAIRGSNSTDTQYF. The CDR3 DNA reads TGTGCCATCAGGGGCTCTAACTCCACAGATACGCAGTATTTT.